This TCR beta chain originates from a study of blood T cell repertoires in COVID-19. Study in general: The United States, Italy and Spain supplied acute and convalescent COVID-19 samples.

Sequenced by immunoSEQ multiplex PCR; TCRdb stores in-frame clones only, minus some. Of roughly 130,000 clones listed, about 92% were seen once; the top ten hold around 4.6%. The V and J ends lost 1 base and 0 bases respectively, with 7 bases between them. This CDR3 has 15 residues. Germline V gives CDR1 SGHAT, CDR2 FQNNGV. Followed longitudinally, the Seattle patients had been enrolled during active infection. The clonotype comes from a man in his 60s with COVID-19, enrolled during active disease. V and J are TRBV11-2 and TRBJ1-3; D gene uncertain. Sequenced: peripheral blood. The CDR3 DNA sequence: TGTGCCAGCAGCTTAGGACGGAGCTCTGGAAACACCATATATTTT. This gives the protein CASSLGRSSGNTIYF.